This TCR beta chain originates from a study of cytomegalovirus exposure and HLA in healthy donors. This clone was observed a few times. Its antigen remains unknown. Study-wide points: High sensitivity and specificity were reportedly achieved when the classifier diagnosed cytomegalovirus status. As a later analysis revealed, the rate of TCR association differed by HLA locus, with DRB1 most and HLA-C fewest.

V shed 6 bases and J 3 bases; nucleotides not matched to a gene: 7. This CDR3 has 14 amino acids. The germline V gene encodes CDR1 WNHNN and CDR2 SYGVQD (reference sequence). 60 Vbeta and 13 Jbeta primers were used in PCR. This table comes from immunoSEQ multiplex PCR, and its TCRdb copy is limited to in-frame clones, with some not included. The data contain 160,000 or so clones, 72% of them singletons. The clonotype was recovered from a human donor in good health. The gene calls are TRBV10-1 and TRBJ2-7, with TRBD1 identical over 8 bases. Material: PBMCs. Here the CDR3 reads CASRPGTGGYEQYF. CDR3 DNA sequence: TGCGCCAGCAGACCCGGGACAGGAGGCTACGAGCAGTACTTC.